What follows are 10 T cell receptor beta chains derived from one specimen sequenced in a study of OX40 agonist ivuxolimab in advanced cancers. The table came from immunoSEQ multiplex PCR; TCRdb's copy has only in-frame clones and leaves some out. The sample holds about 62,000 clones, around 85% seen once. Specimen: CD4+ or CD8+ T cells sorted from blood, collected in a trial of the OX40 agonist ivuxolimab. These receptors were collected from an adult with an advanced solid tumor such as melanoma, head and neck, liver or kidney cancer.

V gene TRBV7-9 combines with J gene TRBJ2-5, with D hard to call. The germline V gene has CDR1 SEHNR and CDR2 FQNEAQ (reference sequence). The CDR3 length is 15 residues. Trimming stripped 3 bases from V and 1 base from J, with 12 bases between. The CDR3 region has the DNA TGTGCCAGCAGCTTCAGTGGGATACTCCAAGAGACCCAGTACTTC. Translation gives CASSFSGILQETQYF.

The J gene is TRBJ2-7, the V gene TRBV28, with D possibly being TRBD1 or TRBD2 (5 bases each). Germline V gene data show CDR1 as MDHEN and CDR2 as SYDVKM. The V gene lost 6 bases and the J gene lost 6 bases, with 15 bases spanning the gap. The CDR3 has 13 residues. DNA for the CDR3: TGTGCCAGCAGGACGATGGTTGGGGGCGAGCAGTACTTC. Translating it yields CASRTMVGGEQYF.

This clone appeared a few times. The J gene is TRBJ2-5, the V gene TRBV11-3; TRBD2 is a possible D gene (6 bases). From germline, CDR1 is SGHNT and CDR2 YENEEA. Trimming shortened V by 0 bases and J by 5 bases, and 13 bases separated the two germline ends. The CDR3 spans 15 residues. The CDR3 DNA reads TGTGCCAGCAGCTTAGAGAGGAGGGAGAAGGAGACCCAGTACTTC. Translation gives CASSLERREKETQYF.

V gene TRBV30 combines with J gene TRBJ2-1; D gene uncertain. Trimming removed 4 bases at V and 10 bases at J, with 14 bases between. The CDR3 totals 12 residues. Germline V lookup: CDR1 GTSNPN, CDR2 SVGIG (reference sequence). CDR3 region: CAWMRFRREQFF. CDR3 DNA sequence: TGTGCCTGGATGCGGTTCCGGCGGGAGCAGTTCTTC.

J is TRBJ2-5 and V is TRBV27; 8 bases agree with TRBD1. The CDR3 sequence is 15 residues long. Germline V gene data show CDR1 as MNHEY and CDR2 as SMNVEV (reference sequence). J gave up 6 bases and V 6 bases, and 12 bases lay outside the gene matches. CDR3 in amino acids: CASSVTGAPSKTQYF. The CDR3 region has the DNA TGTGCCAGCAGCGTGACAGGGGCGCCCTCGAAGACCCAGTACTTC.

The V and J genes are TRBV11-3 and TRBJ2-7; no reliable D call. The V gene lost 5 bases and the J gene lost 5 bases, with 19 bases spanning the gap. CDR3 length equals 15 residues. Germline loops: CDR1 SGHNT, CDR2 YENEEA. The CDR3 DNA reads as TGTGCCAGCAGCGGAAGACTTGACGCCTGGGACGAGCAGTACTTC. Translated: CASSGRLDAWDEQYF.

This sequence joins TRBV6-6 and TRBJ2-5; D is possibly TRBD1 (6 bases). V lost 2 bases and J 7 bases, leaving 17 bases between the germline ends. CDR3 length equals 15 residues. Germline assignment: CDR1 MNHNY and CDR2 SVGAGI (reference sequence). CDR3 coding DNA: TGTGCCAGCAGTTACCAATCAGGGGTGTGGGGGACCCAGTACTTC. Translating it yields CASSYQSGVWGTQYF.

The J gene is TRBJ2-1, the V gene TRBV28, with TRBD2 matching 13 bases. V trimming: 4 bases; J trimming: 3 bases; junction bases outside the gene matches: 3. This CDR3 has 16 residues. The V gene's germline CDR1 is MDHEN and CDR2 SYDVKM. CDR3 loop: CASSWTSGSLYNEQFF. The CDR3 region has the DNA TGTGCCAGCAGTTGGACTAGCGGGAGTCTCTACAATGAGCAGTTCTTC.

This chain joins TRBV7-8 and TRBJ1-2; D gene ambiguous. The germline gives CDR1 SGHVS, CDR2 FQNEAQ. The CDR3 runs to 12 residues. With 5 bases removed from V and 0 bases from J, the gap between germline ends came to 4 bases. In DNA, the CDR3 is TGTGCCAGCAGCGCCGCTAACTATGGCTACACCTTC. As protein: CASSAANYGYTF.

This chain joins TRBV2 and TRBJ2-2; D gene ambiguous. Per germline, CDR1 SNHLY and CDR2 FYNNEI. Trimming removed 5 bases from V and 4 bases from J, with 5 bases in between. The CDR3 loop spans 12 amino acids. CDR3 nucleotide sequence: TGTGCCAGCAGTTGGGTCACCGGGGAGCTGTTTTTT. Translated: CASSWVTGELFF.